This T cell receptor (beta chain) stems from a study of T cells after yellow fever vaccination. The sample holds a few counts of this clonotype. In TCRdb, the 5' RACE reads were re-called with MiXCR into one record per CDR3 protein. The sample has 60,000 or so distinct CDR3 sequences, around 6.5% seen once; the top ten hold around 44%. This CDR3 region has 15 residues. The germline V and J ends were trimmed by 3 bases and 3 bases, with 12 bases remaining between them. The germline gives CDR1 LNHDA, CDR2 SQIVND (reference sequence). The V and J genes are TRBV19 and TRBJ2-1; D is uncertain. This clonotype originated in a young man who received the YFV17D yellow fever vaccine. The material sequenced was CD8+ T cells sorted from PBMCs, taken on the day of the first yellow fever vaccination. The CDR3 sequence: CASSIPPPGYNEQFF. CDR3 DNA sequence: TGTGCCAGTAGTATCCCTCCGCCAGGCTACAATGAGCAGTTCTTC.